What follows are 23 T cell receptor beta chains derived from one specimen sequenced in a study of T cell responses to AZD1222 COVID-19 vaccine. Generated by immunoSEQ multiplex PCR, the TCRdb table keeps only in-frame clones and is missing some. The sample contains approximately 140,000 clones, around 95% of which appear only once. The source material was peripheral blood, sampled on day 0 of AZD1222 vaccination. The receptors were sampled from an adult in good health.

V is TRBV29-1 and J is TRBJ1-1; D ambiguous. The CDR3 loop spans 13 amino acids. CDR1 is SQVTM, CDR2 ANQGSEA, per germline. V was cut by 7 bases and J by 0 bases, with 12 bases left in between. DNA for the CDR3: TGCAGCGCCAAGGGTCTCATGAACACTGAAGCTTTCTTT. Amino acids: CSAKGLMNTEAFF.

The rearrangement joins TRBV24-1 to TRBJ2-3; 7 nucleotides agree with TRBD2. Trimming cost V 5 bases and J 2 bases; bases outside gene matches: 9. CDR3 length: 16 residues. Germline V gene sequence: CDR1 KGHDR, CDR2 SFDVKD. The CDR3 DNA reads TGTGCCACCAGTGGGACCGGGGAGGGTAACACAGATACGCAGTATTTT. Its translation is CATSGTGEGNTDTQYF.

The chain combines TRBV12-3 or TRBV12-4 with TRBJ1-1; tentatively, D is TRBD1 (6 bases). The CDR3 runs 10 residues. The V end lost 5 bases, the J end lost 10 bases, and 8 bases lay between the germline ends. The DNA of the CDR3 is TGTGCCAGCAGTCAGGGGACAGCTTTCTTT. Translating it yields CASSQGTAFF.

V and J are TRBV4-3 and TRBJ1-2; D ambiguous. The CDR3 is 15 amino acids. With 3 bases removed from V and 0 bases from J, the gap between germline ends came to 11 bases. CDR1 and CDR2 from the germline V gene are LGHNA and YSLEER. The CDR3 here is CASSQGLPANYGYTF. The CDR3 DNA is TGCGCCAGCAGCCAGGGGTTACCAGCTAACTATGGCTACACCTTC.

This chain links TRBV19 with TRBJ2-5, with D maybe TRBD2 (5 bases). The CDR3 contains 16 residues. The V end lost 6 bases, the J end lost 0 bases, and 17 bases lay between the germline ends. Germline V lookup: CDR1 LNHDA, CDR2 SQIVND (reference sequence). The CDR3 DNA is TGTGCCAGTAGCCCGTTCGGGTGGGGAGACCAAGAGACCCAGTACTTC. Translating gives CASSPFGWGDQETQYF.

The table lists this clone with a count of one. The rearrangement joins TRBV19 to TRBJ1-4, with D possibly matching TRBD1 (5 bases). V was cut by 5 bases and J by 8 bases, with 15 bases left in between. Per germline, CDR1 LNHDA and CDR2 SQIVND (reference sequence). This CDR3 spans 14 amino acids. The CDR3 bases are TGTGCCAGTAGTGCAGGGATGGGGTACGAAAAACTGTTTTTT. It codes for CASSAGMGYEKLFF. Full variable domain (remainder filled in from reference TRBV19 and TRBJ1-4): DGGITQSPKYLFRKEGQNVTLSCEQNLNHDAMYWYRQDPGQGLRLIYYSQIVNDFQKGDIAEGYSVSREKKESFPLTVTSAQKNPTAFYLCASSAGMGYEKLFFGSGTQLSVL.

This clone was seen only a few times. This chain links TRBV18 with TRBJ2-7; D is undetermined. The germline V gene has CDR1 KGHSH and CDR2 LQKENI. V was clipped by 4 bases and J by 2 bases, with 9 bases between them. This CDR3 region has 13 residues. CDR3 nucleotides: TGTGCCAGCTCACACGGGCGGACCTACGAGCAGTACGTC. Translating gives CASSHGRTYEQYV.

The rearrangement links TRBV3-1 (or the pseudogene TRBV3-2) to TRBJ2-5; no definite D call. V gave up 4 bases and J gave up 4 bases, with 10 bases separating them. Germline lookup yields CDR1 LGHDT and CDR2 YNNKEL (reference sequence). The CDR3 consists of 13 residues. The DNA for the CDR3 is TGTGCCAGCAGCCGTGGAAATCCAGAGACCCAGTACTTC. It specifies CASSRGNPETQYF.

J is TRBJ2-1 and V is TRBV6-1; 7 positions match TRBD1. Germline lookup yields CDR1 MNHNS and CDR2 SASEGT. The junction had 8 bases not matched to a gene; V was cut back by 5 bases and J by 7 bases. The CDR3 has 14 amino acids. DNA for the CDR3: TGTGCCAGCAGTCTCCGGGACAGCGTAAATGAGCAGTTCTTC. Translated: CASSLRDSVNEQFF.

The chain couples TRBV7-2 to TRBJ1-4; 8 nucleotides align to TRBD1. In germline, CDR1 is SGHTA, CDR2 FQGNSA. The CDR3 is 16 residues long. V gave up 5 bases and J gave up 3 bases; unmatched junction bases: 8. The CDR3 nucleotides read TGTGCCAGCAGCCCCTCGGACAGGGTACCTAATGAAAAACTGTTTTTT. Residues: CASSPSDRVPNEKLFF.

The V call is TRBV2, the J call TRBJ1-6; no definite D call. V dropped 6 bases and J dropped 8 bases, with 14 bases sitting between them. In germline, CDR1 is SNHLY, CDR2 FYNNEI. The CDR3 consists of 14 residues. The CDR3 coding sequence is TGTGCCAGCAGATTACCGGTGGTAGATTCACCCCTCCACTTT. Its translation: CASRLPVVDSPLHF.

This chain joins TRBV7-9 and TRBJ1-3; D remains unclear. V lost 1 base to trimming and J lost 9 bases, with 10 bases between them. Germline loops: CDR1 SEHNR, CDR2 FQNEAQ (reference sequence). The CDR3 spans 13 residues. The CDR3: CASSLVGTGTIYF. The CDR3 coding sequence is TGTGCCAGCAGCTTAGTCGGCACCGGCACCATATATTTT.

The chain carries TRBV5-1 and TRBJ1-1, with no clear D. With 0 bases removed from V and 10 bases from J, the gap between germline ends came to 10 bases. The CDR3 has 12 residues. Germline V CDR1 and CDR2: SGHRS, YFSETQ. CDR3 amino acids: CASSLEGMGAFF. The CDR3 DNA sequence: TGCGCCAGCAGCTTGGAAGGCATGGGAGCTTTCTTT.

The V and J genes are TRBV27 and TRBJ2-1, with D possibly called TRBD1 or TRBD2 (6 bases each). The germline V and J ends were trimmed by 5 bases and 8 bases, with 25 bases remaining between them. Looked up from germline, CDR1 is MNHEY and CDR2 is SMNVEV (reference sequence). The CDR3 length is 17 residues. This CDR3 reads CASSGRGEARRSDEQFF. For the CDR3, the DNA is TGTGCCAGCAGTGGAAGGGGGGAGGCCCGGAGGTCCGATGAGCAGTTCTTC.

The rearrangement uses TRBV9 and TRBJ1-1; no clear D gene. CDR3 length: 16 residues. The germline CDR1 and CDR2 sequences are SGDLS and YYNGEE. Between the trimmed V and J ends, which lost 0 bases and 3 bases, there was a span of 15 bases. The DNA of the CDR3 is TGTGCCAGCAGCGTAGCGGGAATGGGAAGGGACACTGAAGCTTTCTTT. It translates to CASSVAGMGRDTEAFF.

The chain combines TRBV13 with TRBJ2-1; TRBD2 agrees at 10 bases. The CDR3 totals 17 residues. After removal of 5 bases from V and 8 bases from J, the junction contained 15 bases not matched to a gene. Germline loops: CDR1 PRHDT, CDR2 FYEKMQ (reference sequence). The CDR3, as DNA: TGTGCCAGCAGCGCCGGGTTAAGCGGGGGGGCCTTCCATGAGCAGTTCTTC. It specifies CASSAGLSGGAFHEQFF.

CDR3 sequence reads: CASSPPPTGSPNEQFF. The CDR3 region has the DNA TGTGCCAGCTCACCACCCCCCACAGGGTCCCCCAATGAGCAGTTCTTC. The chain is built from TRBV18 and TRBJ2-1; tentative D call: TRBD1 (6 bases). The germline V gene has CDR1 KGHSH and CDR2 LQKENI. The V gene lost 0 bases and the J gene lost 6 bases, with 15 bases spanning the gap. The CDR3 is made up of 16 amino acids.

This chain connects TRBV25-1 to TRBJ1-1; D unclear. The germline CDR1 and CDR2 sequences are MGHDK and SYGVNS. The CDR3 runs to 15 residues. The V and J ends lost 2 bases and 1 base respectively, with 11 bases between them. CDR3 sequence (DNA): TGTGCCAGCAGTGAAGGGCTAGGCCCGAACACTGAAGCTTTCTTT. Translating it yields CASSEGLGPNTEAFF. Variable domain in full (rest from reference TRBV25-1 and TRBJ1-1): EADIYQTPRYLVIGTGKKITLECSQTMGHDKMYWYQQDPGMELHLIHYSYGVNSTEKGDLSSESTVSRIRTEHFPLTLESARPSHTSQYLCASSEGLGPNTEAFFGQGTRLTVV.

This chain links TRBV28 with TRBJ1-1; weak D call: TRBD1 (5 bases). The CDR3 loop spans 13 amino acids. Trimming pared 7 bases from V and 5 bases from J, leaving 14 bases between. CDR1 is MDHEN, CDR2 SYDVKM, per germline. CDR3 bases: TGTGCCAGCACCATCAACCCAGGGACTGAAGCTTTCTTT. Translated, it gives CASTINPGTEAFF.

The gene calls are TRBV18 and TRBJ1-2; D is possibly TRBD1 (5 bases). The CDR3 is made up of 14 amino acids. The V and J ends lost 3 bases and 4 bases respectively, with 12 bases between them. The V gene's germline CDR1 is KGHSH and CDR2 LQKENI. CDR3 protein: CASSPGGAGYGYTF. In DNA, the CDR3 is TGTGCCAGCTCACCCGGTGGGGCTGGCTATGGCTACACCTTC. Supplemented by reference TRBV18 and TRBJ1-2, the full variable domain reads NAGVMQNPRHLVRRRGQEARLRCSPMKGHSHVYWYRQLPEEGLKFMVYLQKENIIDESGMPKERFSAEFPKEGPSILRIQQVVRGDSAAYFCASSPGGAGYGYTFGSGTRLTVV.

The gene calls are TRBV28 and TRBJ1-4, with D perhaps matching TRBD1 (5 bases). This CDR3 has 17 residues. Per the germline V gene, CDR1 is MDHEN and CDR2 is SYDVKM. V lost 2 bases and J lost 0, with 13 bases in between. The CDR3 is CASSLAGLKSTNEKLFF. The CDR3 DNA sequence: TGTGCCAGCAGTTTAGCGGGGCTTAAATCAACTAATGAAAAACTGTTTTTT.

V and J are TRBV18 and TRBJ2-5, with TRBD1 identical over 10 bases. The CDR3 is 16 residues long. After removal of 3 bases from V and 6 bases from J, the junction contained 10 bases not matched to a gene. The germline gives CDR1 KGHSH, CDR2 LQKENI. This CDR3 reads CASSPSRTGGIKTQYF. The CDR3 nucleotides are TGTGCCAGCTCACCCTCCCGGACAGGGGGAATAAAGACCCAGTACTTC.

The CDR3 region is CASSQGNTGELFF. CDR3 sequence (DNA): TGTGCCAGCAGTCAGGGGAACACCGGGGAGCTGTTTTTT. The chain has TRBV2 and TRBJ2-2, with D possibly matching TRBD1 (5 bases). The CDR3 runs 13 residues. Trimming took off 5 bases at V and 1 base at J, with 5 bases between the two ends. The germline V gene encodes CDR1 SNHLY and CDR2 FYNNEI.